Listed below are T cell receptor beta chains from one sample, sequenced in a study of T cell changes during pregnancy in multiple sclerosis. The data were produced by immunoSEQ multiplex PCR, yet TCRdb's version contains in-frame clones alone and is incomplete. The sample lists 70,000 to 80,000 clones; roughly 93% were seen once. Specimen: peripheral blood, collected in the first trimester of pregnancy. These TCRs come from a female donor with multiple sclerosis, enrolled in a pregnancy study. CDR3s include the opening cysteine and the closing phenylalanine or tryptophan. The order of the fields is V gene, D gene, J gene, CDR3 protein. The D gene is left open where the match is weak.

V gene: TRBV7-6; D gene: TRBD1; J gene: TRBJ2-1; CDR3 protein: CASSTGQNNEQFF
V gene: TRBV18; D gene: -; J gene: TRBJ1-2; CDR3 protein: CASSLEIVYGYTF
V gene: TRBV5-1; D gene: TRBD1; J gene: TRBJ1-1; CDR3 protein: CASSFGQGGTEAFF
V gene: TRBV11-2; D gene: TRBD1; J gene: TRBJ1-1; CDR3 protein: CASSQVHRDRGVFF
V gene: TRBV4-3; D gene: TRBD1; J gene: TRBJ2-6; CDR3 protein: CASSQGPGGSGANVLTF
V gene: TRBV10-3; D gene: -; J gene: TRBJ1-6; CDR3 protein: CAISEWGGNSPLHF
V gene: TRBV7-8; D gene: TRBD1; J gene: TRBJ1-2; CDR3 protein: CASSTDRASGYTF
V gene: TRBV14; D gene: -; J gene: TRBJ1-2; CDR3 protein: CASSRGNDYGYTF
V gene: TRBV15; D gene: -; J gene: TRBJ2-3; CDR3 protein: CATSRKQRSFTDTQYF
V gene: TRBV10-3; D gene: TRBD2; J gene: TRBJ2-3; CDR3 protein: CAISAGTKVDTQYF
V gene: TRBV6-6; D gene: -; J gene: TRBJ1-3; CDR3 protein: CASGPGGVSGNTIYF
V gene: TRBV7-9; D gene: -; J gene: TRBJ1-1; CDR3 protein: CASSQSSSNTEAFF
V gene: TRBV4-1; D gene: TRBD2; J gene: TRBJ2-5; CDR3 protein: CASSQELAGGHRETQYF
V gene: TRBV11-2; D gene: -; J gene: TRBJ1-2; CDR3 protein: CASSLDSPRHADNNYGYTF
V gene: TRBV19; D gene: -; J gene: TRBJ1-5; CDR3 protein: CASSIGGLTFRPQHF
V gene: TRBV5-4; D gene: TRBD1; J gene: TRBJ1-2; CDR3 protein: CASSLGGNRGPFYGYTF
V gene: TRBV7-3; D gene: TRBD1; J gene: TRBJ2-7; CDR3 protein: CASSPRTGAEQYF
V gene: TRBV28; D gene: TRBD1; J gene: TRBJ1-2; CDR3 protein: CASSLSPSSEGAMGYGYTF
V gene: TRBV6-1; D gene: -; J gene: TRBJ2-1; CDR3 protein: CASSEAPGSSNEQFF
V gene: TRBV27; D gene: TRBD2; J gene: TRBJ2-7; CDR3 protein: CASTSLAGGKEEQYF
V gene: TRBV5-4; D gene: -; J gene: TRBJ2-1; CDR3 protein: CASSFLLGGLSYNEQFF
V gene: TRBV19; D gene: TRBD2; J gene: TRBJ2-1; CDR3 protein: CATVLAGSYNEQFF
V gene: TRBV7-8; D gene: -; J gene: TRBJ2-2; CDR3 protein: CASSPAGELFF
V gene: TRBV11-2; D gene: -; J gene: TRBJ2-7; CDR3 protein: CASSLRHHSYEQYF
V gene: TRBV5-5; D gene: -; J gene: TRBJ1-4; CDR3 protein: CASSSTGLSLEKLFF
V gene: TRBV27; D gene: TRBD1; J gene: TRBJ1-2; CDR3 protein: CASSGDDRAGYTF
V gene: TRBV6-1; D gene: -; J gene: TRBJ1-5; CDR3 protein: CASSDRDWEEPQHF
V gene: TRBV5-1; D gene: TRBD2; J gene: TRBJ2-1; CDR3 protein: CASSLVTSGNYNEQFF
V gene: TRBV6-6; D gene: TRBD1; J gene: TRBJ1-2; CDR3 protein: CASSYSTGGFHGYTF
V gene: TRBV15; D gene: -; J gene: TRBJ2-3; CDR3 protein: CATSRAGGTDTQYF
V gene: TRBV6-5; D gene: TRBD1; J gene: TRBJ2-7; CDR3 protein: CASKDRGLEEQYF
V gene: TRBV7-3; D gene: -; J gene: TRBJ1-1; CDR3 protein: CASSSQGTVAEAFF
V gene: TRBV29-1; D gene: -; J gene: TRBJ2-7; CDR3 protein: CSVGGPGTGEAGGSYEQYF
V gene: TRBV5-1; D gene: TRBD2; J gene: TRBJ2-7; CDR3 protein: CASSLAGGTAYEQYF
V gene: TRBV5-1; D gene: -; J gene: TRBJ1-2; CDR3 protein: CASSSILDDSLTF
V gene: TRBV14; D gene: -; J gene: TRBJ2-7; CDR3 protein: CASSSTHSSYLSYEQYF
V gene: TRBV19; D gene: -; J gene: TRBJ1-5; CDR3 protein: CASSDGWGRALSEPQHF